These 8 T cell receptor beta chains came from one sample sequenced in a study of cytomegalovirus exposure and HLA in healthy donors. Amplification used 60 Vbeta primers and 13 Jbeta primers. Using immunoSEQ multiplex PCR, the repertoire was profiled, and TCRdb retains in-frame clones only, with some absent. The sample shows about 190,000 clones, 75% to 80% of them seen only once. Material for sequencing was PBMCs. All receptors come from a woman in her twenties or thirties in good health and CMV-seropositive.

The chain links TRBV9 to TRBJ2-7; 9 bases match TRBD2. CDR1 and CDR2 from the germline V gene are SGDLS and YYNGEE. J lost 2 bases, V lost 2 bases, and 8 bases had no gene match. This CDR3 has 16 residues. The CDR3 loop reads CASSVLSTSGPYEQYF. The CDR3 bases are TGTGCCAGCAGCGTGCTTTCGACTAGCGGACCCTACGAGCAGTACTTC.

V is TRBV19 and J is TRBJ1-2, with 8 nucleotides matching TRBD1. Trimming at V came to 5 bases and at J to 7 bases, leaving 6 bases not matched to a gene. CDR1 is LNHDA, CDR2 SQIVND, per germline (reference sequence). This CDR3 has 13 residues. The CDR3 coding sequence is TGTGCCAGTAGTGCCCGGACAGGGTTTGGCTACACCTTC. It specifies CASSARTGFGYTF.

V is TRBV12-5 and J is TRBJ1-1, with D maybe TRBD1 (5 bases). The V and J ends lost 3 bases and 11 bases respectively, with 10 bases between them. There are 11 residues in the CDR3. Germline loops: CDR1 LGHNT, CDR2 FRNRAP. CDR3 sequence: CASGFANRAFF. CDR3 bases: TGTGCTAGTGGTTTCGCAAACAGGGCTTTCTTT.

The chain joins TRBV4-2 to TRBJ2-2; TRBD2 agrees at 16 bases. Germline V gene lookup returns CDR1 LGHNA and CDR2 YNFKEQ. The CDR3 is 18 residues long. V gave up 4 bases and J gave up 4 bases; unmatched junction bases: 6. CDR3 sequence (DNA): TGTGCCAGCAGCCTGGGACTAGCGGGGGGGCCGGGCACCGGGGAGCTGTTTTTT. Translating gives CASSLGLAGGPGTGELFF.

V gene TRBV5-3 combines with J gene TRBJ2-4; TRBD1 agrees at 7 bases. TRBV5-3 belongs to the ORF category, with a function that is uncertain. After removal of 2 bases from V and 4 bases from J, the junction contained 12 bases not matched to a gene. The CDR3 loop spans 17 amino acids. CDR3 amino acids: CARSFLIRGQEKNIQYF. Written as DNA, the CDR3 is TGTGCCAGAAGCTTCCTTATTAGAGGACAGGAGAAAAACATTCAGTACTTC.

The chain is built from TRBV29-1 and TRBJ1-1; possibly TRBD1 for D (5 bases). The CDR3 covers 13 residues. Between the trimmed V and J ends, which lost 6 bases and 0 bases, there was a span of 11 bases. The germline V gene has CDR1 SQVTM and CDR2 ANQGSEA. The CDR3 spells CSVRTSMNTEAFF. The CDR3 DNA reads as TGCAGCGTCCGGACAAGTATGAACACTGAAGCTTTCTTT.

The V and J genes are TRBV28 and TRBJ2-7, with D possibly being TRBD2 (8 bases). Germline CDR1 MDHEN, CDR2 SYDVKM. The CDR3 has 15 residues. Trimming removed 4 bases at V and 5 bases at J, with 18 bases between. CDR3 nucleotide sequence: TGTGCCAGCAGTTCCAGGGGGAGCGGGAGACACGAGCAGTACTTC. Protein product: CASSSRGSGRHEQYF.

The chain carries TRBV27 and TRBJ2-5; 8 positions match TRBD2. V lost 6 bases to trimming and J lost 5 bases; unmatched junction nucleotides: 8. Germline V gene data show CDR1 as MNHEY and CDR2 as SMNVEV (reference sequence). The CDR3 totals 14 residues. The CDR3 DNA reads as TGTGCCAGCAGCTCGGGAGGGAGGAGTGAGACCCAGTACTTC. The encoded protein is CASSSGGRSETQYF.